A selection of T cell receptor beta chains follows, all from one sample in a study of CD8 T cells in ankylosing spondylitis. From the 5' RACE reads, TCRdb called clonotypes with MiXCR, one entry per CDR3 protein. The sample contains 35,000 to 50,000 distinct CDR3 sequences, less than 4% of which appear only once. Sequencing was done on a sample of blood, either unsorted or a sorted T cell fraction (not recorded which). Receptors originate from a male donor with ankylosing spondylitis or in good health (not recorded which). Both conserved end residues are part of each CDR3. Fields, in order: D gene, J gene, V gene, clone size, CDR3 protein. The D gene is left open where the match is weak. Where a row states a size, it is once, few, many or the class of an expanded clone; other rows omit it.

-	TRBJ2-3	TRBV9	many	CASSTEPVDGAPQYF
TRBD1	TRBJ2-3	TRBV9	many	CASSPRTGSADTQYF
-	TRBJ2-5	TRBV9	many	CASSVDRGAGETQYF
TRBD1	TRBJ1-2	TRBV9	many	CASSGSGQGWGYTF
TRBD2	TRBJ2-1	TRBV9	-	CASSVELAGQNEQFF
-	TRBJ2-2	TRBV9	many	CASSAGEGNTGELFF
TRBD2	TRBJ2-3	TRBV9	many	CASSFSGGEADTQYF
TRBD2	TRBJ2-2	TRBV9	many	CASTGGPGTGELFF
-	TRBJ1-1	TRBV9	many	CASSVLGEATEAFF
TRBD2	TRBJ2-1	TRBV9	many	CASSVVVTSGRNEQFF
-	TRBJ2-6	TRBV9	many	CASSAYAGTSGANVLTF
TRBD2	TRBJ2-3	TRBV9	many	CASSAGIAGDIDTQYF
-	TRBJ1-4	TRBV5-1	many	CASSLRQGDLYGKLFF
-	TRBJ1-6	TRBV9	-	CASSEGGAVGTNSPLHF
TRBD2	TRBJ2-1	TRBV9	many	CASSASGGGNEQFF
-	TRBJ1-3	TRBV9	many	CASSVSDLGSGNTIYF
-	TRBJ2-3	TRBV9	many	CASSVIGATDTQYF
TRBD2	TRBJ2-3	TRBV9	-	CARSVGSSGSKDTQYF
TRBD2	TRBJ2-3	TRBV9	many	CASSVGLAGRSTDTQYF
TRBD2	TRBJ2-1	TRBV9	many	CASSVGGRALLNEQFF
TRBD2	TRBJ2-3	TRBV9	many	CASSAGLAGAGDTQYF
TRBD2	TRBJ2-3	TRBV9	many	CASSPAGAGGEYF
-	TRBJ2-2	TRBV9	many	CASSPWRGNTGELFF
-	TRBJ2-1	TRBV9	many	CASSVTPSRSEQFF
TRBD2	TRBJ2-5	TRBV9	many	CASSVDSGGGETQYF
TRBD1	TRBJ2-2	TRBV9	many	CASSVGGQGNTGELFF
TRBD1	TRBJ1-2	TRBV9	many	CASSGQGWNGYTF
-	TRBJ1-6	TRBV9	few	CASSVEVEAPLHF
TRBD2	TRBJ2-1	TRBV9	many	CASTRAASGHNEQFF
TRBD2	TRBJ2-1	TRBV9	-	CASSVAPRGGRNEQFF
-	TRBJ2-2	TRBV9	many	CASSVAGHYTGELFF
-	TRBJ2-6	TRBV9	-	CASSVQGTGANVLTF
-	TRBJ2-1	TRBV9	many	CASSVAPGLNYNEQFF
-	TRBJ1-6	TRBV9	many	CASSFGTVGDSPLHF
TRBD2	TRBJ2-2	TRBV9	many	CASSVSSGSMAGELFF
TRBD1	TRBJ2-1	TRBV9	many	CASSVPRTGGSSYNEQFF
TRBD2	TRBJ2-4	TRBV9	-	CASAPLAGVGKNIQYF
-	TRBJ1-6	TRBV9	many	CASSVEGSPGISPLHF
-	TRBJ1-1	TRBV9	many	CASSEGGVVGNTEAFF
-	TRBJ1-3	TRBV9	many	CASSATDGISGNTIYF
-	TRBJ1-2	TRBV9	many	CASSVADGTYGYTF
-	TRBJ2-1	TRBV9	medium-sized	CASSPDSYNEQFF
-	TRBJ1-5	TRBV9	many	CASSVEPDRGAQHF
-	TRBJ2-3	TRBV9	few	CASSVWRSSTDTQYF
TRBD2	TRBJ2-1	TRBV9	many	CASSAGLADEQFF
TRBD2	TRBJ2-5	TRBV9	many	CASSASGRNNRGETQYF
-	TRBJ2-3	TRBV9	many	CASSLGASTDTQYF
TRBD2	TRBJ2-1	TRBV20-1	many	CSGVGGRAGNEQFF